A selection of T cell receptor beta chains follows, all from one sample in a study of cytomegalovirus exposure and HLA in healthy donors. Profiling relied on immunoSEQ multiplex PCR, and the TCRdb table lists in-frame clones only, not all of them. The sample includes 190,000 or so clones, around 80% of them seen just once. Input material: PBMCs. The receptor set was obtained from a woman aged 25-40 years in good health and CMV-seropositive. CDR3s include the opening cysteine and the closing phenylalanine or tryptophan. The D gene is left open where the match is weak. Clone size is stated in some rows and not others, as once, few, many or a class when expanded.

d_call,clone_size,v_call,j_call,cdr3_length,cdr3_aa,cdr3_nt
NA,NA,TRBV30,TRBJ1-5,15,CAWSVPAGVNQPQHF,TGTGCCTGGAGTGTACCGGCAGGGGTCAATCAGCCCCAGCATTTT
NA,NA,TRBV7-9,TRBJ1-1,14,CASSLAGVSTEAFF,TGTGCCAGCAGCTTAGCAGGGGTTAGCACTGAAGCTTTCTTT
NA,once,TRBV5-4,TRBJ2-7,11,CASSLGEVKYF,TGTGCCAGCAGCTTGGGAGAGGTGAAGTACTTC
NA,NA,TRBV18,TRBJ2-1,12,CASSPSVNEQFF,TGTGCCAGCTCACCCTCGGTCAATGAGCAGTTCTTC
NA,once,TRBV7-2,TRBJ2-3,14,CASRGRGFTDTQYF,TGTGCCAGCAGGGGTCGGGGGTTCACAGATACGCAGTATTTT
TRBD1,NA,TRBV28,TRBJ1-2,16,CASSSPPGTGGLGYTF,TGTGCCAGCAGTTCTCCCCCCGGGACAGGGGGTCTTGGCTACACCTTC
NA,few,TRBV4-2,TRBJ1-1,13,CASSPQVNTEAFF,TGTGCCAGCAGCCCACAGGTGAACACTGAAGCTTTCTTT
TRBD1,NA,TRBV2,TRBJ1-2,19,CASSEEGLGQSFSNYGYTF,TGTGCCAGCAGTGAAGAAGGTTTGGGACAGAGTTTTTCTAACTATGGCTACACCTTC
TRBD2,NA,TRBV7-9,TRBJ2-7,16,CASSEGLAGGPYEQYF,TGTGCCAGCAGCGAGGGACTAGCGGGAGGACCCTACGAGCAGTACTTC
NA,few,TRBV15,TRBJ2-7,14,CATSRTGRGDEQYF,TGTGCCACCAGCCGGACGGGCAGGGGAGACGAGCAGTACTTC
TRBD1,NA,TRBV5-1,TRBJ2-5,16,CASSLGTGGSEETQYF,TGCGCCAGCAGCTTGGGTACAGGGGGCTCTGAAGAGACCCAGTACTTC
NA,NA,TRBV6-1,TRBJ1-3,15,CASSHGAGATNTIYF,TGTGCCAGCAGCCACGGGGCAGGGGCAACAAACACCATATATTTT
TRBD1,NA,TRBV27,TRBJ1-2,13,CASSPRRGQGATF,TGTGCCAGCAGTCCAAGGAGGGGGCAAGGTGCCACCTTC
TRBD1,few,TRBV5-1,TRBJ2-7,14,CASSLSGQNYEQYF,TGCGCCAGCAGCCTTTCGGGACAGAACTACGAGCAGTACTTC
TRBD2,NA,TRBV6-1,TRBJ2-7,13,CASSLAGLYEQYF,TGTGCCAGCAGCTTAGCGGGGCTCTACGAGCAGTACTTC
TRBD1,few,TRBV29-1,TRBJ1-2,11,CSLGTDYGYTF,TGCAGCTTAGGGACAGACTATGGCTACACCTTC
NA,NA,TRBV18,TRBJ1-1,14,CASSMGAGDTEAFF,TGTGCCAGCTCAATGGGCGCGGGGGACACTGAAGCTTTCTTT
TRBD1,NA,TRBV11-2,TRBJ2-3,13,CASSGQGADTQYF,TGTGCCAGCAGCGGACAGGGGGCTGATACGCAGTATTTT
NA,once,TRBV11-2,TRBJ2-7,16,CASSFGQSLLDYEQYF,TGTGCCAGCAGCTTTGGGCAATCCTTACTTGACTACGAGCAGTACTTC
TRBD1,NA,TRBV29-1,TRBJ1-1,14,CSVEETGTATEAFF,TGCAGCGTGGAAGAGACAGGGACGGCCACTGAAGCTTTCTTT
NA,NA,TRBV7-2,TRBJ2-2,12,CASSLAHGELFF,TGTGCCAGCAGCTTAGCACATGGGGAGCTGTTTTTT
NA,NA,TRBV2,TRBJ1-5,13,CGGGTVSNQPQHF,TGTGGGGGGGGCACAGTCAGCAATCAGCCCCAGCATTTT
NA,few,TRBV7-9,TRBJ2-1,15,CASGRPGRPYNEQFF,TGTGCCAGCGGCCGCCCCGGGAGACCTTACAATGAGCAGTTCTTC
NA,NA,TRBV6-5,TRBJ2-5,13,CASNTGSRETQYF,TGTGCCAGCAATACAGGGTCCAGAGAGACCCAGTACTTC
TRBD2,NA,TRBV5-1,TRBJ2-3,16,CASSPGLAGDTDTQYF,TGCGCCAGCAGCCCTGGACTAGCGGGTGACACAGATACGCAGTATTTT